The source of this TCR beta chain is a study of cytomegalovirus exposure and HLA in healthy donors. Findings of the study overall: According to a later analysis, TCR clusters from the first cohort tended to co-occur in the roughly 110 validation repertoires. CMV antigen specificity of three CMV-associated chains was confirmed in vitro.

An approximately 130-subject validation cohort, separate from the approximately 670-subject first cohort, supplied the donors. V was clipped by 0 bases and J by 6 bases, with 6 bases between them. CDR3 length: 13 residues. Germline assignment: CDR1 SGHNT and CDR2 YYREEE (reference sequence). This clone has only a few counts. The antigen is unknown. Data came from immunoSEQ multiplex PCR; TCRdb stores just in-frame clones and leaves some out. The table lists over 80,000 clones, around 85% of them singletons. This chain joins TRBV5-4 and TRBJ1-4; D call uncertain. The clonotype was recovered from a man younger than 30 in good health and CMV-seropositive. Sequencing was carried out using PBMCs. CDR3: CASSLGGDEKLFF. CDR3 nucleotides: TGTGCCAGCAGCTTGGGAGGAGATGAAAAACTGTTTTTT.